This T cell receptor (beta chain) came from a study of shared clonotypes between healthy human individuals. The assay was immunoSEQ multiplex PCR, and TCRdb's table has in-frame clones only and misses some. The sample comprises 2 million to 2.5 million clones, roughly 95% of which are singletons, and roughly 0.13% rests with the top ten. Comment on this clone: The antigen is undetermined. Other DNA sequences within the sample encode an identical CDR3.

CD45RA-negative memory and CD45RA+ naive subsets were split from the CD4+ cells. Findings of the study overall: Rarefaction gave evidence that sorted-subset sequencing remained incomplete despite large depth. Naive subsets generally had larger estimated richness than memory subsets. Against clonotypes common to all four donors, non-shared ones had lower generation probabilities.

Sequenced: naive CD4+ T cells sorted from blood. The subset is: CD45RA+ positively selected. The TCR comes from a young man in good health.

Written as DNA, the CDR3 is TGTGCCAGCAGTTACGGGAAGAACACTGAAGCTTTCTTT. Translating gives CASSYGKNTEAFF. This chain connects TRBV6-5 to TRBJ1-1; the D is unclear. This CDR3 region has 13 residues. V was pared by 2 bases and J by 1 base, with 5 bases between. CDR1 and CDR2 (germline): MNHEY, SVGAGI.